This is a list of T cell receptor beta chains from one sample in a study of cytomegalovirus exposure and HLA in healthy donors. TCRdb keeps only in-frame clones here, not all; method: immunoSEQ multiplex PCR. This sample carries about 260,000 clones, 90% of them seen once, and the ten largest clones take 3.1%. Material: PBMCs. The origin of the receptors is a woman aged 25 to 39 in good health and CMV-seronegative. CDR3s leave out the opening cysteine and the closing phenylalanine or tryptophan.

v_gene,CDR3aa
TRBV5-1,ASAGGGLENEQF
TRBV2,ASSELRGSGYT
TRBV25-1,ASTPYDERQNLCYEQY
TRBV4-1,ASSQGTGDPYEQY
TRBV28,ASSLSVPTTDTQY
TRBV7-6,ASSFSGIQETQY
TRBV7-2,ASSLPELLFPYEQY
TRBV28,ASNPPGAGSKETQY
TRBV4-2,ASSQEKKTYTEAF
TRBV27,ASSVIGNEQF
TRBV30,AWRGPGTDTQY
TRBV2,ASRAGHSGANVLT
TRBV13,ASSLGLADSTGELF
TRBV5-4,ASSLGGEQY
TRBV27,ASSPGLAVSTDTQY
TRBV6-1,ASSEARGWGTGRYEQY
TRBV28,ASSLRGPYEQY
TRBV21-1,ASSTHPDYGPGYT
TRBV28,ASSLNGQLLNTEAF
TRBV9,ASSVGVQRDGKETQY
TRBV5-1,ASSSMDREVYGYT
TRBV7-3,ASSFGLALYNEQF
TRBV5-6,ASSPNPHSGRLGTQY
TRBV27,ASSLWSGSSYEQY
TRBV19,ASSIVGAAYGYT
TRBV19,ASSMGGAYAF
TRBV11-2,ASSYLSNVLT
TRBV6-5,ASSPFRKAGELF
TRBV6-5,ASSYSRDYGYT
TRBV28,ASRPTEPSPRAGELF
TRBV7-6,ASSPRQGTEAF
TRBV28,ASKFSGRTHEQY
TRBV29-1,SVGLAQEVTQY
TRBV7-2,ASSLVGSNQPQH
TRBV5-1,ASSLRGDNTGELF